The clone carrying this TCR beta chain was seen at least ten times. Its specificity is not known. TCRdb called the 5' RACE reads again in MiXCR, with one record for every CDR3 protein. The sample shows about 440,000 distinct CDR3 sequences, 15% to 20% of them seen only once. The trim removed 1 base at V and 4 bases at J, leaving 3 bases unmatched. The germline gives CDR1 LGHNA, CDR2 YNFKEQ. The CDR3 extends over 16 amino acids. The data were taken from a study of CD8 T cells in ankylosing spondylitis. Study-wide results and caveats: It was reported that disease-linked clones were significantly enriched in matched ankylosing spondylitis synovial fluid. Relatively rare in peripheral blood, disease-linked clones were also CD8+. Seemingly distinctive of ankylosing spondylitis blood was a TCR beta motif formed by eight highly homologous variants.

The sample comprised blood, either unsorted or a sorted T cell fraction (not recorded which). The rearrangement uses TRBV4-2 and TRBJ2-7; the match to TRBD2 covers 14 bases. The sequence was obtained from a male donor with ankylosing spondylitis. In DNA, the CDR3 is TGTGCCAGCAGCCAAGGAGGACTAGCGGGAGGATACGAGCAGTACTTC. This sequence encodes CASSQGGLAGGYEQYF.